One sample yielded the 16 T cell receptor beta chains listed below, sequenced in a study of shared clonotypes between healthy human individuals. Profiling relied on immunoSEQ multiplex PCR, and the TCRdb table lists in-frame clones only, not all of them. The sample carries 2 million to 3 million clones, approximately 92% recorded once. The sample comprised naive CD4+ T cells sorted from blood. Subset meaning: CD45RA+ positively selected. These receptor sequences come from a man between 18 and 35 years old in good health.

V usage is TRBV21-1 and J usage is TRBJ2-3; the table names TRBD1, a call not compared with the DNA. TRBV21-1 is assigned pseudogene status. This CDR3 comprises 13 residues. CDR3 sequence: CASRPEVLDTQYF. The CDR3 nucleotides are TGTGCCAGCAGGCCAGAAGTCTTGGATACGCAGTATTTT.

The rearrangement links TRBV7-9 to TRBJ2-7, with a weak D call TRBD2 (5 bases). CDR3 length equals 13 residues. V lost 5 bases and J lost 5, with 13 bases in between. Germline-derived CDR1 and CDR2 are SEHNR and FQNEAQ (reference sequence). The CDR3 region has the DNA TGTGCCAGCAGCCAGCGGCAATACGACGAGCAGTACTTC. It yields the protein CASSQRQYDEQYF.

The gene calls are TRBV6-1 and TRBJ1-2; 7 bases are shared with TRBD1. V shed 7 bases, J shed 6 bases, and the junction held 14 bases outside the gene matches. The CDR3 totals 15 residues. CDR1 and CDR2 (germline): MNHNS, SASEGT. CDR3 in DNA: TGTGCCAGCACCCTGATCCCTTTAGACAGGGATGGCTACACCTTC. Protein: CASTLIPLDRDGYTF.

The chain couples TRBV29-1 to TRBJ1-2, with 7 bases matching TRBD1. This CDR3 has 13 amino acids. V lost 5 bases and J lost 1; bases outside the gene matches: 4. Germline CDR1 SQVTM, CDR2 ANQGSEA. The CDR3 is CSVLGQINYGYTF. In nucleotides, the CDR3 is TGCAGCGTTCTGGGACAGATTAACTATGGCTACACCTTC.

A few counts support this clone. Different DNA sequences within this sample yield the same CDR3. This chain links TRBV10-3 with TRBJ1-6; D remains unclear. Germline V gene lookup returns CDR1 ENHRY and CDR2 SYGVKD. The ends were cut back, 0 bases at V and 0 bases at J, with 12 bases in the middle. The CDR3 runs 18 residues. The CDR3 reads CAISESSGLSSYNSPLHF. DNA for the CDR3: TGTGCCATCAGTGAGTCGAGCGGCCTAAGCTCCTATAATTCACCCCTCCACTTT.

The chain links TRBV5-1 to TRBJ1-2; D might be TRBD1 (6 bases). Germline V gene sequence: CDR1 SGHRS, CDR2 YFSETQ. The CDR3 covers 15 residues. The V and J ends lost 4 bases and 0 bases respectively, with 13 bases between them. In nucleotides, the CDR3 is TGCGCCAGCAGCACGGGACACGGAGCTAACTATGGCTACACCTTC. It encodes CASSTGHGANYGYTF.

The chain is built from TRBV10-3 and TRBJ1-2; D remains ambiguous. The V end was cut by 4 bases, the J end by 8 bases, with 14 bases between. Per the germline V gene, CDR1 is ENHRY and CDR2 is SYGVKD. The CDR3 totals 13 residues. The CDR3 DNA follows: TGTGCCATCAGTGCCTCCCCGACGGAGGGCTACACCTTC. Protein product: CAISASPTEGYTF.

Details on this clone: The sample carries other DNA sequences with the same CDR3. CDR3 DNA sequence: TGCAGCGTGAACAGGGGAGGCACTGAAGCTTTCTTT. It specifies CSVNRGGTEAFF. The chain links TRBV29-1 to TRBJ1-1, with 7 bases matching TRBD1. This CDR3 is 12 amino acids long. The J segment lost 4 bases and the V segment lost 6 bases, leaving 5 bases of the junction unmatched. Germline values: CDR1 SQVTM, CDR2 ANQGSEA.

This chain links TRBV10-3 with TRBJ2-1, with TRBD2 matching 8 bases. V trimming: 7 bases; J trimming: 4 bases; junction bases outside the gene matches: 15. The CDR3 has 17 amino acids. The V gene's germline CDR1 is ENHRY and CDR2 SYGVKD. CDR3 bases: TGTGCCATCACCGGGACAAGCGGGGGAATGGGATACAATGAGCAGTTCTTC. Protein: CAITGTSGGMGYNEQFF.

This clone has a single count. The gene calls are TRBV6-1 and TRBJ2-7, with TRBD1 matching over 10 bases. This CDR3 has 15 residues. With V trimmed by 7 bases and J by 2 bases, 8 bases remained unmatched. Germline V CDR1 and CDR2: MNHNS, SASEGT. CDR3: CASTLGGQGTYEQYF. The CDR3 DNA is TGTGCCAGCACCCTAGGGGGACAGGGGACCTACGAGCAGTACTTC.

The chain has TRBV4-3 and TRBJ2-5; the D is unclear. Germline CDR1 reads LGHNA; CDR2 reads YSLEER. The CDR3 is made up of 14 amino acids. V gave up 0 bases and J gave up 1 base, with 6 bases separating them. The CDR3 is CASSQDGSQETQYF. The CDR3 DNA sequence: TGCGCCAGCAGCCAAGATGGCAGCCAAGAGACCCAGTACTTC.

The V and J genes are TRBV7-6 and TRBJ2-3, with 12 bases lining up with TRBD2. After removal of 4 bases from V and 4 bases from J, the junction contained 0 bases not matched to a gene. This CDR3 is built from 14 residues. Germline loops: CDR1 SGHVS, CDR2 FNYEAQ. The CDR3 loop reads CASSSSGRADTQYF. The DNA of the CDR3 is TGTGCCAGCAGCTCTAGCGGGAGGGCAGATACGCAGTATTTT.

This chain joins TRBV6-5 and TRBJ2-7, with 7 bases lining up with TRBD1. The ends lost 5 bases at V and 2 bases at J; junction bases unmatched: 6. CDR3 length equals 14 residues. The germline V gene has CDR1 MNHEY and CDR2 SVGAGI. CDR3 coding DNA: TGTGCCAGCAGTCCTCGGACAGGTCCCTACGAGCAGTACTTC. Protein product: CASSPRTGPYEQYF.

This clone was detected once. This sequence joins TRBV2 and TRBJ1-4, with D maybe TRBD1 (5 bases). V shed 7 bases and J shed 4 bases, with 13 bases lying between them. This CDR3 has 14 amino acids. Germline V CDR1 and CDR2: SNHLY, FYNNEI. CDR3 nucleotide sequence: TGTGCCAGCATACAGACAGAGGGTAATGAAAAACTGTTTTTT. Encoded protein: CASIQTEGNEKLFF. The full variable domain, in which reference TRBV2 and TRBJ1-4 provide the parts outside the CDR3, is EPEVTQTPSHQVTQMGQEVILRCVPISNHLYFYWYRQILGQKVEFLVSFYNNEISEKSEIFDDQFSVERPDGSNFTLKIRSTKLEDSAMYFCASIQTEGNEKLFFGSGTQLSVL.

The chain joins TRBV9 to TRBJ2-3; 9 bases map to TRBD1. The CDR3 sequence is 18 residues long. V shed 3 bases, J shed 4 bases, and the junction held 15 bases outside the gene matches. Per the germline V gene, CDR1 is SGDLS and CDR2 is YYNGEE. The CDR3 sequence is CASSARPGTGKVPDTQYF. The CDR3, as DNA: TGTGCCAGCAGCGCCCGTCCCGGGACAGGGAAAGTTCCAGATACGCAGTATTTT.

This sequence joins TRBV6-6 and TRBJ2-7; maybe TRBD2 (5 bases). V shed 0 bases and J shed 7 bases, with 10 bases lying between them. CDR3 length: 13 amino acids. CDR1 is MNHNY and CDR2 is SVGAGI in the germline V gene (reference sequence). This CDR3 reads CASSYSGGTEQYF. CDR3 sequence (DNA): TGTGCCAGCAGTTACTCCGGAGGAACTGAGCAGTACTTC.